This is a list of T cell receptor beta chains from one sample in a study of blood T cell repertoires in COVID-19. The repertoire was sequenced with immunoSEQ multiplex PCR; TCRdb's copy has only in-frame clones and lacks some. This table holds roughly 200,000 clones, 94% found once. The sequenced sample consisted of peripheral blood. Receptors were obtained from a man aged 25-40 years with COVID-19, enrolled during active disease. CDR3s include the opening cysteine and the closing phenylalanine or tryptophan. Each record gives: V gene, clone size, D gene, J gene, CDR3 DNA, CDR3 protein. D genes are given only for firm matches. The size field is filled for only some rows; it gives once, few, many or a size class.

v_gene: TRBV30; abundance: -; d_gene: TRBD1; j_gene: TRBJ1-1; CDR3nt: TGTGCCTGGACGCACAGGGGTGAAGCTTTCTTT; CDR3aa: CAWTHRGEAFF
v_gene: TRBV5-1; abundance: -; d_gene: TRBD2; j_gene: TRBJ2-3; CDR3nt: TGCGCCACCTCGGGTAGCGGGGACCCTACAGATACGCAGTATTTT; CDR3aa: CATSGSGDPTDTQYF
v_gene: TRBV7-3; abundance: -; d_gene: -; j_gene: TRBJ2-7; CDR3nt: TGTGCCAGCAGCTTATTGGCCAGGGGAGGGGAGCAGTACTTC; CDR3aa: CASSLLARGGEQYF
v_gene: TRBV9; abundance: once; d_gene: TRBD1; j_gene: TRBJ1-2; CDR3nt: TGTGCCAGCAGCCCCCAACAGGGGGCAGGTGGCTACACCTTC; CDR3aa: CASSPQQGAGGYTF
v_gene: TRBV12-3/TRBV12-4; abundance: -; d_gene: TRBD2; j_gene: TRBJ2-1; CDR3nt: TGTGCCAGCAGCACGACTAGCGGGAATGAGCAGTTCTTC; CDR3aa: CASSTTSGNEQFF
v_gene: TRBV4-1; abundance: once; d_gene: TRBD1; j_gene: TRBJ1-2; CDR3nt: TGCGCCAGCAGCCAAGGTACGGACAGGCGACTCTATGGCTACACCTTC; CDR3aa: CASSQGTDRRLYGYTF
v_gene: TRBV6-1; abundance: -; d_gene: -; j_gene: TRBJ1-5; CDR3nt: TGTGCCAGCAGTGAAGAGGCAGGGGGCAATCAGCCCCAGCATTTT; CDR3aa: CASSEEAGGNQPQHF
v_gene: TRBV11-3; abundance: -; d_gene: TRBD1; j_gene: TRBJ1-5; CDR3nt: TGTGCCAGCAGCCCACGACAGGGGTCCAACTATAGCAATCAGCCCCAGCATTTT; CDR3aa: CASSPRQGSNYSNQPQHF
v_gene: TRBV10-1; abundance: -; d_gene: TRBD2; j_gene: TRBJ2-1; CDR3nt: TGCGCCAGCAGTGAGTCGCGCCTAGCGGGGGGAGAACAGTTCTTC; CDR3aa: CASSESRLAGGEQFF
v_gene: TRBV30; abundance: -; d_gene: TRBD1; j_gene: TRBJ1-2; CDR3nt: TGTGCCTGGAGATCGACAGGGGGCGGTGGCTACACCTTC; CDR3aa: CAWRSTGGGGYTF
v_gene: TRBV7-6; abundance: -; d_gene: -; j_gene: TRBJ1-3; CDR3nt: TGTGCCAGCAGCTTACAATCGACAGCTGGAAACACCATATATTTT; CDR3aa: CASSLQSTAGNTIYF
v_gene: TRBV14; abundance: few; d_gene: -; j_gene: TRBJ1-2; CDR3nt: TGTGCCAGCAGCCAAGATTGGGGGCAGGACTATGGCTACACCTTC; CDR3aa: CASSQDWGQDYGYTF
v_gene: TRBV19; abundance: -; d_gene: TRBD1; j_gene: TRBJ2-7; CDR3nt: TGTGCCAGTAGTATAGCGCAGGGGGCCTACGAGCAGTACTTC; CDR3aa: CASSIAQGAYEQYF
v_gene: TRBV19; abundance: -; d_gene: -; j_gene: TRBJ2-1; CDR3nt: TGTGCCAGTAGTCTCTCCTACAATGAGCAGTTCTTC; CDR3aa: CASSLSYNEQFF
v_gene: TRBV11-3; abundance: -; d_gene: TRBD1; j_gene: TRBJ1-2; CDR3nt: TGTGCCAGCAGCTTAGTCCCCTCTACAGGGGTGGGCAATGGCTACACCTTC; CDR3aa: CASSLVPSTGVGNGYTF
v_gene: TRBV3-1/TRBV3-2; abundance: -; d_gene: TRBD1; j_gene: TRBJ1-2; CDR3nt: TGTGCCAGCAGCCAATTCGGGACAGGGAACTATGGCTACACCTTC; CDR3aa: CASSQFGTGNYGYTF
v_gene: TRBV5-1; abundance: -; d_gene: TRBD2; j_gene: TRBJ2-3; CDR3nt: TGCGCCTTCCGATTAGCGGGGGCCGCGTTACTCACAGATACGCAGTATTTT; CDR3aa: CAFRLAGAALLTDTQYF
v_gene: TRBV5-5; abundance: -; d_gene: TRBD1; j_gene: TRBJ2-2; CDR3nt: TGTGCCAGCAGCTTGGGGACAGGGCTAATCGCGAACACCGGGGAGCTGTTTTTT; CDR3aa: CASSLGTGLIANTGELFF
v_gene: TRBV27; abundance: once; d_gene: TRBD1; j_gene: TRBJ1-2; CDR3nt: TGTGCCAGCAGTTCAGGGGACAGCCCCCTAAACTATGGCTACACCTTC; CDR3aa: CASSSGDSPLNYGYTF
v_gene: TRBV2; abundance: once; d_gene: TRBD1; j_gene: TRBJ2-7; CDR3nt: TGTGCCAGCAGCGGACAGGGGTCCGGTTGGCACTACGAGCAGTACTTC; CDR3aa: CASSGQGSGWHYEQYF
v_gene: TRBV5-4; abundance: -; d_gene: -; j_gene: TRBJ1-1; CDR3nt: TGTGCCAGCAGCTTATCGGTCTCCGGGAACACTGAAGCTTTCTTT; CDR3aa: CASSLSVSGNTEAFF
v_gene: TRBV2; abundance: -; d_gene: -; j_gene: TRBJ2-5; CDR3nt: TGTGCCAGCAGTTTCGGGAAGACCCAGTACTTC; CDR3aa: CASSFGKTQYF
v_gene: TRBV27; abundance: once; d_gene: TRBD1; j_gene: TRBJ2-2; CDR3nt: TGTGCCAGCAGTGTAACAGGGGGCGCGATCACCGGGGAGCTGTTTTTT; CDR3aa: CASSVTGGAITGELFF
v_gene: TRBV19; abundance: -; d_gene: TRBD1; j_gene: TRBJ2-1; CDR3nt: TGTGCCAGTAGCAGCGGGACAGGGGGCGATGAGCAGTTCTTC; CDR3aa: CASSSGTGGDEQFF